These T cell receptor beta chains were read from a single sample in a study of blood T cell repertoires in COVID-19. Clones were read by immunoSEQ multiplex PCR, and TCRdb kept only the in-frame ones, dropping some. The sample lists approximately 280,000 clones; 80% to 85% were seen once. Input material: PBMCs or T cells enriched from blood (not recorded which). These receptors came from a middle-aged man who had been exposed to COVID-19. CDR3s include the opening cysteine and the closing phenylalanine or tryptophan. Fields, in order: clone size, D gene, V gene, J gene, CDR3 protein, CDR3 DNA. A D gene is named only where the DNA matches it firmly. Clone size, where shown, is once, few, many, or a class for clones that have expanded.

size: many
D: .
V: TRBV13
J: TRBJ2-7
CDR3: CASSLIEEQYF
DNA: TGTGCCAGCAGCTTAATTGAGGAGCAGTACTTC

size: .
D: .
V: TRBV5-6
J: TRBJ2-7
CDR3: CASSFLNYEQYF
DNA: TGTGCCAGCAGCTTCCTCAACTATGAGCAGTACTTC

size: .
D: .
V: TRBV20-1
J: TRBJ1-2
CDR3: CSASPSGGYTF
DNA: TGCAGTGCTAGTCCATCGGGAGGCTACACCTTC

size: once
D: TRBD2
V: TRBV30
J: TRBJ2-2
CDR3: CAWSSGNTGELFF
DNA: TGTGCCTGGTCTAGCGGGAACACCGGGGAGCTGTTTTTT

size: .
D: .
V: TRBV7-3
J: TRBJ2-2
CDR3: CASSSEVWGELFF
DNA: TGTGCCAGCAGCTCAGAAGTTTGGGGGGAGCTGTTTTTT

size: .
D: .
V: TRBV30
J: TRBJ2-5
CDR3: CAWSVMRGTQETQYF
DNA: TGTGCCTGGAGTGTAATGCGCGGGACCCAAGAGACCCAGTACTTC

size: .
D: TRBD1
V: TRBV3-1/TRBV3-2
J: TRBJ2-5
CDR3: CASGRTGGQETQYF
DNA: TGTGCCAGCGGACGGACAGGGGGGCAAGAGACCCAGTACTTC

size: .
D: .
V: TRBV3-1/TRBV3-2
J: TRBJ1-2
CDR3: CASSQDGRSYGYTF
DNA: TGTGCCAGCAGCCAAGATGGCAGATCCTATGGCTACACCTTC

size: few
D: .
V: TRBV9
J: TRBJ1-5
CDR3: CASSPDSRVNQPQHF
DNA: TGTGCCAGCAGCCCCGACAGCAGGGTCAATCAGCCCCAGCATTTT

size: .
D: .
V: TRBV6-1
J: TRBJ2-3
CDR3: CASSEQRHPTDTQYF
DNA: TGTGCCAGCAGTGAACAAAGACACCCCACAGATACGCAGTATTTT

size: .
D: TRBD2
V: TRBV10-3
J: TRBJ2-1
CDR3: CAISEPLAGGSEQFF
DNA: TGTGCCATCAGTGAGCCGCTAGCGGGAGGGAGTGAGCAGTTCTTC